This T cell receptor beta chain was observed in a study of T-cell memory formation after mild COVID-19. Study-level background: Largely donor-specific TCR clusters were found.

The germline V gene has CDR1 KGHDR and CDR2 SFDVKD. V lost 10 bases and J 0 bases, leaving 18 bases between the germline ends. This CDR3 is 16 amino acids long. Concerning this clonotype itself: The antigen is unknown.

TCRdb called the 5' RACE reads again in MiXCR, with one record for every CDR3 protein. The table has under 90,000 distinct CDR3 sequences, over 11% seen once; the top ten hold under 35%. Points from the study as a whole: Most CD4+ clones that shrank were in CM and EM, while CD8+ ones turned up in EMRA. Contracting clones, day 15 to 85, had balanced CD4/CD8, and later expanders favored CD4+. Some clones that responded were present in memory (sampled pre-infection), which suggests cross-reactive memory joined.

Sequenced sample: PBMCs or a T cell subset sorted from them (not recorded which). The TCR comes from an adult woman who had mild COVID-19 (a few samples of this study predate the infection). Cell type and time point are not known. V and J are TRBV24-1 and TRBJ2-1, with D unclear. DNA of the CDR3: TGTGCCACGGCCGTAAGAGCTCCGAGCTCCTACAATGAGCAGTTCTTC. Translation gives CATAVRAPSSYNEQFF.